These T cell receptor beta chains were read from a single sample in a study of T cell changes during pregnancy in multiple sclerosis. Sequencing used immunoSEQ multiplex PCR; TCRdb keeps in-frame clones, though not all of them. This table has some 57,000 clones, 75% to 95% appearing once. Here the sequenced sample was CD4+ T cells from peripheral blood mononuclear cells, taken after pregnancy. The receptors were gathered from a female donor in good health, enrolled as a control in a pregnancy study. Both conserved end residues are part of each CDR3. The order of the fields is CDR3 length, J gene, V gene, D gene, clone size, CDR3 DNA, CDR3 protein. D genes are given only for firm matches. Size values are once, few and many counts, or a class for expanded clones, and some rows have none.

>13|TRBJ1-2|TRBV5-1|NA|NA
TGCGCCAGCAGCTCCGGACAAAGGGATGGCTACACCTTC
CASSSGQRDGYTF
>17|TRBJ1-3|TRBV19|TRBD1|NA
TGTGCCAGTAGTTTACCGGGACAGGCCTACTCTGGAAACACCATATATTTT
CASSLPGQAYSGNTIYF
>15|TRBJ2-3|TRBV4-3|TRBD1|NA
TGCGCCAGCAGCCGGGACAGGGAGAGCACAGATACGCAGTATTTT
CASSRDRESTDTQYF
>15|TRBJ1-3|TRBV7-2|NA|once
TGTGCCAGCAGCTCGGGAGTCCGTCACGGAAACACCATATATTTT
CASSSGVRHGNTIYF
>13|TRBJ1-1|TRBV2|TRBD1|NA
TGTGCCAGCAGTTGGACAGGGAGGACTGAAGCTTTCTTT
CASSWTGRTEAFF
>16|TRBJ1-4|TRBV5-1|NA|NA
TGCGCCAGCAGCTTGTACTCAGGGGTTGCTAATGAAAAACTGTTTTTT
CASSLYSGVANEKLFF
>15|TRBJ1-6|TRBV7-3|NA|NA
TGTGCCAGCAGCATCATGGGAACAGGGAATTCACCCCTCCACTTT
CASSIMGTGNSPLHF
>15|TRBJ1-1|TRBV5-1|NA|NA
TGCGCCAGCAGCTTGGAGCAGGGCCTGAACACTGAAGCTTTCTTT
CASSLEQGLNTEAFF
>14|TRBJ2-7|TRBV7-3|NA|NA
TGTGCCAGCAGCTTGGAGGGAAGAAGTGGCGAGCAGTACTTC
CASSLEGRSGEQYF
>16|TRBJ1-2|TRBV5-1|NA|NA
TGCGCCAGCAGCCGGTCGGACAGACCAACTAACTATGGCTACACCTTC
CASSRSDRPTNYGYTF
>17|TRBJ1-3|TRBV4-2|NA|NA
TGTGCCAGCAGCCAAGGGCTTTCGCAGGGAATAGGAAACACCATATATTTT
CASSQGLSQGIGNTIYF
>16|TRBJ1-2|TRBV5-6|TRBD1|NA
TGTGCCAGCAGCTTTTCGGGACAGGGATCTAACTATGGCTACACCTTC
CASSFSGQGSNYGYTF
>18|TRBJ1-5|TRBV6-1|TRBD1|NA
TGTGCCAGCAGTGACGGGGACAGGGGAATGGTCTTTCATCAGCCCCAGCATTTT
CASSDGDRGMVFHQPQHF
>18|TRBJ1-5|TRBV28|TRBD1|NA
TGTGCCAGCAGTTATTCCTTTGGACAGGGTAAGGGCAATCAGCCCCAGCATTTT
CASSYSFGQGKGNQPQHF
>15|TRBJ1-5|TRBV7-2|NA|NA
TGTGCCAGCAGCCCCGGGGGTCGGGGCAATCAGCCCCAGCATTTT
CASSPGGRGNQPQHF
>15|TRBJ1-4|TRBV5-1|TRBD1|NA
TGCGCCAGCAGCTTGGTGGCAGGGGGGAACGAAAAACTGTTTTTT
CASSLVAGGNEKLFF
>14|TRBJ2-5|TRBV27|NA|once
TGTGCCAGCAGTTTGATGACATCCTCTGAGACCCAGTACTTC
CASSLMTSSETQYF
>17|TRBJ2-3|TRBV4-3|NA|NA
TGCGCCAGCAGCCAGGGAATCCAGGGGCCGCGGCGGGATACGCAGTATTTT
CASSQGIQGPRRDTQYF
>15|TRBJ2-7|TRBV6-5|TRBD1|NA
TGTGCCAGCAGTTACCGCACAACGACAGGGGGCGAGCAGTACTTC
CASSYRTTTGGEQYF
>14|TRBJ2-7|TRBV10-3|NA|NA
TGTGCCATCAGTGACAGGGCGCTCTCCTACGAGCAGTACTTC
CAISDRALSYEQYF
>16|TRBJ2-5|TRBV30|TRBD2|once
TGTGCCTGGAGTGTCGGGGCGGGGGGCCCGCCAGAGACCCAGTACTTC
CAWSVGAGGPPETQYF
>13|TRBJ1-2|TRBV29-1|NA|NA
TGCAGCGGGGGGGATGTCGGAGTCTATGGCTACACCTTC
CSGGDVGVYGYTF
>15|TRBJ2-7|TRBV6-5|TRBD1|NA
TGTGCCAGCAGTTACTCGGCAGGGGGCACCTACGAGCAGTACTTC
CASSYSAGGTYEQYF
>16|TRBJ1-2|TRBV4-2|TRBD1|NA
TGTGCCAGCAGCCAAGAAACAGGACAGGGGGCGTATGGCTACACCTTC
CASSQETGQGAYGYTF
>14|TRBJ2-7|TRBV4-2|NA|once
TGTGCCAGCAGCCAAGGTTGGGGGCCTCGGGGGCAGTACTTC
CASSQGWGPRGQYF
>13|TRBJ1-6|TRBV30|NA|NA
TGTGCCTCCCAGGTCTCAGATAATTCACCCCTCCACTTT
CASQVSDNSPLHF
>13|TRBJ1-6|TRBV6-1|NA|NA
TGTGCCAGCAGTGAAGCCGCGTTTTCACCCCTCCACTTT
CASSEAAFSPLHF
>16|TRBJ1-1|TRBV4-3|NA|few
TGCGCCAGCAGTCCGACAGGTAGGCTTTCGAACACTGAAGCTTTCTTT
CASSPTGRLSNTEAFF
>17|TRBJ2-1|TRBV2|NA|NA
TGTGCCAGCAGTGAGGCGGCGGGGGCCCTACTCTACAATGAGCAGTTCTTC
CASSEAAGALLYNEQFF
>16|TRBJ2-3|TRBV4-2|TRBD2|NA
TGTGCCAGCAGCCAATTAGGTGCTAGCGGGGCAGATACGCAGTATTTT
CASSQLGASGADTQYF
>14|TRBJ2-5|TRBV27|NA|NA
TGTGCCAGCAGTTTACACATAAACCAAGAGACCCAGTACTTC
CASSLHINQETQYF
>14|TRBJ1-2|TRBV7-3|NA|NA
TGTGCCAGCAGCTTAAACAGGGAGGGTTATGGCTACACCTTC
CASSLNREGYGYTF
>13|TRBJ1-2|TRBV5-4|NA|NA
TGTGCCAGCAGCTTGTCCGCGCCCTATGGCTACACCTTC
CASSLSAPYGYTF
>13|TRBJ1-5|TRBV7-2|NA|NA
TGTGCCAGCAGCACGGGGGTTAGCCAGCCCCAGCATTTT
CASSTGVSQPQHF
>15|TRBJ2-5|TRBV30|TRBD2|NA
TGTGCCTGGAGTCCCGGAACGGGGGGAACAGAGACCCAGTACTTC
CAWSPGTGGTETQYF
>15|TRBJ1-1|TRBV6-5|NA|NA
TGTGCCAGCAGTTACGGCGACCGTATGGGAGCTGAAGCTTTCTTT
CASSYGDRMGAEAFF
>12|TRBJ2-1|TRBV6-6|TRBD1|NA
TGTGCCAGCAGGACAGGGGACGGTGAGCAGTTCTTC
CASRTGDGEQFF
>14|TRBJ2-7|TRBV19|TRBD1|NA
TGTGCCAGTAGTACGAGGGGGCGCGGCGACGAGCAGTACTTC
CASSTRGRGDEQYF
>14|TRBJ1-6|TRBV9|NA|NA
TGTGCCAGCAGCTACTGGGGGGGAAATTCACCCCTCCACTTT
CASSYWGGNSPLHF
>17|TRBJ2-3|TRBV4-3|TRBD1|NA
TGCGCCAGCAGCCGGGCGCGACAGGGTCGAGGCGCAGATACGCAGTATTTT
CASSRARQGRGADTQYF
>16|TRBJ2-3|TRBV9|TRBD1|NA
TGTGCCAGCAGCCTCGATCCGGGACAGGGTCGGGATACGCAGTATTTT
CASSLDPGQGRDTQYF
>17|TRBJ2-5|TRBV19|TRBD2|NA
TGTGCCAGTAGTAGTTTGTGGGCTAGCGGGACTCAAGAGACCCAGTACTTC
CASSSLWASGTQETQYF
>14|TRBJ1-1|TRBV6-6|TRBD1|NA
TGTGCCAGCAGGGAGGGACAGGGGAACACTGAAGCTTTCTTT
CASREGQGNTEAFF
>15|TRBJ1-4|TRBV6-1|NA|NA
TGTGCCAGCAGTGAATATACGGCGGGCGAGGAAAAACTGTTTTTT
CASSEYTAGEEKLFF
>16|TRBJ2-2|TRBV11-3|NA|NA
TGTGCCAGCAGCCCGCGGGGGTCAGGGGTGACCGGGGAGCTGTTTTTT
CASSPRGSGVTGELFF
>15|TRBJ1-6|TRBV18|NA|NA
TGTGCCAGCTCACCTTGGGGGACTGGTGGGTCACCCCTCCACTTT
CASSPWGTGGSPLHF
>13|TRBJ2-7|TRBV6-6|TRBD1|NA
TGTGCCAGCAGTTTTTCGACAGGGCGGGAGCAGTACTTC
CASSFSTGREQYF
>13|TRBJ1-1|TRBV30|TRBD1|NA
TGTGCCGGAAACAGGGGGAAAAACACTGAAGCTTTCTTT
CAGNRGKNTEAFF
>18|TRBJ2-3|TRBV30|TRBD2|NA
TGTGCCTGGAGTCCAGGACTAGCGGGGGGGGATCCCACAGATACGCAGTATTTT
CAWSPGLAGGDPTDTQYF
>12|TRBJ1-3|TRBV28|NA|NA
TGTGCCAGCAGCTCCTTAGGAAACACCATATATTTT
CASSSLGNTIYF
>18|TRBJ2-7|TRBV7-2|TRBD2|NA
TGTGCCAGCAGCTTAAGGCCTAGCGGGGGCCCTAGCTCCTACGAGCAGTACTTC
CASSLRPSGGPSSYEQYF
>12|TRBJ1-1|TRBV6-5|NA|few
TGTGCCAGCAGGAGCATGAACACTGAAGCTTTCTTT
CASRSMNTEAFF